This T cell receptor beta chain came from a study of blood T cell repertoires in COVID-19. The overall study: Sample material is recorded as cDNA or gDNA derived from T cells, B-cell-depleted T cells, or PBMCs.

From germline, CDR1 is MNHEY and CDR2 SMNVEV (reference sequence). CDR3 length: 16 residues. Trimming cost V 7 bases and J 4 bases, with 19 bases left between them. Repertoires were generated with immunoSEQ multiplex PCR, while TCRdb's copy carries only in-frame clones and drops some. The sample has over 120,000 clones, over 80% seen once. Ages ranged from about 18 to 90 years, with residence in some 25 US areas. Clinical histories supplied by participants themselves formed the basis of cohort assignment. The clonotype comes from a man aged 55 to 69 who had recovered from COVID-19. V and J are TRBV27 and TRBJ2-2; weak D call: TRBD2 (7 bases). The specimen was PBMCs or T cells enriched from blood (not recorded which). The CDR3: CASTTRGGLGTGELFF. Written as DNA, the CDR3 is TGTGCCAGCACCACCAGGGGAGGGCTGGGCACCGGGGAGCTGTTTTTT.